A single sample is the source of the 17 T cell receptor beta chains below, sequenced in a study of T cell repertoires in cytomegalovirus infection (dated by TCRdb to about 2019). TCRdb shows the sequencer as Illumina HiSeq 1500. TCRdb reworked the public reads: Q25 trimming with fastp, MiXCR clone assembly, productive beta chains retained. CDR3 protein sequences are deduplicated, and each keeps its most common genes and DNA. This sample comprises approximately 490,000 distinct CDR3 sequences, around 11% of them detected only once. The top ten hold roughly a tenth of the sample. Sample: PBMCs. These receptors were taken from a human donor in good health (CMV status not recorded). Some clones in this sample may be carry-over from other donors' samples.

The J gene is TRBJ2-1, the V gene TRBV27; possibly TRBD1 for D (6 bases). The CDR3 has 15 amino acids. Germline CDR1 MNHEY, CDR2 SMNVEV (reference sequence). The V end was cut by 3 bases, the J end by 4 bases, with 13 bases between. The CDR3 DNA is TGTGCCAGCAGTTTTGCAGGGGAAGGTTACAATGAGCAGTTCTTC. The encoded protein is CASSFAGEGYNEQFF.

This clonotype was recorded at least ten times. This sequence joins TRBV5-4 and TRBJ1-1; D is unclear. This CDR3 contains 18 residues. Per the germline V gene, CDR1 is SGHNT and CDR2 is YYREEE (reference sequence). V was shortened by 0 bases and J by 0 bases, with 18 bases between the two germline ends. The CDR3 spells CASSLGGPQRVMNTEAFF. CDR3 in DNA: TGTGCCAGCAGCTTGGGGGGTCCTCAGCGGGTAATGAACACTGAAGCTTTCTTT.

This clonotype has a count of ten or more. This chain uses TRBV18 with TRBJ2-3; D is possibly TRBD2 (5 bases). Germline CDR1 and CDR2: KGHSH and LQKENI. The CDR3 runs to 14 residues. Deletions cut 2 bases from V and 2 bases from J, with 8 bases between. CDR3 amino acids: CASSPAAVTDTQYF. The CDR3 region has the DNA TGTGCCAGCTCACCAGCAGCGGTCACAGATACGCAGTATTTT.

Ten or more counts support this clonotype. V and J are TRBV6-1 and TRBJ2-7; D unclear. Germline assignment: CDR1 MNHNS and CDR2 SASEGT. This CDR3 has 12 residues. V was pared by 0 bases and J by 6 bases, with 6 bases between. CDR3 region: CASSEAWGEQYF. The DNA of the CDR3 is TGTGCCAGCAGTGAAGCGTGGGGCGAGCAGTACTTC.

This clonotype showed up just a few times. The V gene is TRBV6-2 or TRBV6-3, the J gene TRBJ1-5, with D possibly being TRBD1 (5 bases). Germline-derived CDR1 and CDR2 are MNHEY and SVGEGT. The CDR3 extends over 14 amino acids. Trimming shortened V by 7 bases and J by 1 base, and 11 bases separated the two germline ends. The CDR3 bases are TGTGCCAGCAATCCGCACAGGAGCAATCAGCCCCAGCATTTT. Its translation is CASNPHRSNQPQHF.

This clonotype was detected a few times. The rearrangement joins TRBV30 to TRBJ2-7; D gene ambiguous. Germline CDR1 is GTSNPN and CDR2 is SVGIG (reference sequence). The CDR3 runs to 13 residues. V was pared by 2 bases and J by 1 base, with 9 bases between. CDR3 DNA sequence: TGTGCCTGGAGTCAAGAGCTGTCCTACGAGCAGTACTTC. It codes for CAWSQELSYEQYF.

The J gene is TRBJ2-1, the V gene TRBV9; D is uncertain. The CDR3 has 14 residues. The germline V gene encodes CDR1 SGDLS and CDR2 YYNGEE. Trimming pared 0 bases from V and 7 bases from J, leaving 11 bases between. CDR3 sequence (DNA): TGTGCCAGCAGCGTAGCTGGCTTCTCGAATGAGCAGTTCTTC. Translation: CASSVAGFSNEQFF. The variable domain in full, completed from reference TRBV9 and TRBJ2-1, reads DSGVTQTPKHLITATGQRVTLRCSPRSGDLSVYWYQQSLDQGLQFLIQYYNGEERAKGNILERFSAQQFPDLHSELNLSSLELGDSALYFCASSVAGFSNEQFFGPGTRLTVL.

This clonotype was seen ten or more times. This chain links TRBV6-5 with TRBJ1-1; D might be TRBD1 (6 bases). V lost 2 bases and J lost 5, with 9 bases in between. Germline CDR1 MNHEY, CDR2 SVGAGI. The CDR3 spans 13 residues. The CDR3 loop is CASSYPDRTEAFF. The CDR3 DNA follows: TGTGCCAGCAGTTACCCCGACAGGACTGAAGCTTTCTTT.

At least ten counts were recorded for this clonotype. V is TRBV7-2 and J is TRBJ2-7, with TRBD1 matching over 10 bases. The length of the CDR3 is 15 residues. In germline, CDR1 is SGHTA, CDR2 FQGNSA. V shed 4 bases and J 5 bases; nucleotides not matched to a gene: 8. This CDR3 is CASSYRDRGSHEQYF. DNA of the CDR3: TGTGCCAGCAGCTACCGGGACAGGGGATCCCACGAGCAGTACTTC.

In this sample, this clonotype turned up many times. This chain links TRBV7-6 with TRBJ2-2, with a possible D match to TRBD1 (6 bases). V lost 5 bases and J 0 bases, leaving 19 bases between the germline ends. There are 18 residues in the CDR3. The germline CDR1 and CDR2 sequences are SGHVS and FNYEAQ. The CDR3 sequence is CASSLTRTALANTGELFF. The CDR3 DNA is TGTGCCAGCAGCCTAACAAGGACAGCACTGGCGAACACCGGGGAGCTGTTTTTT.

Many counts were recorded for this clonotype. The rearrangement uses TRBV7-2 and TRBJ2-1; the D gene is possibly TRBD1 (5 bases). This CDR3 has 16 residues. Between the trimmed V and J ends, which lost 5 bases and 9 bases, there was a span of 23 bases. The V gene's germline CDR1 is SGHTA and CDR2 FQGNSA. The CDR3 DNA is TGTGCCAGCAGCCCCCAGACGGGCGGACGGCAGGGTGAGCAGTTCTTC. It codes for CASSPQTGGRQGEQFF.

The chain has TRBV14 and TRBJ1-6, with 8 bases lining up with TRBD1. The CDR3 is 14 residues long. Germline V lookup: CDR1 SGHDN, CDR2 FVKESK. Trimming removed 5 bases from V and 8 bases from J; junction bases left unmatched: 5. The CDR3 reads CASSVQGAHSPLHF. CDR3 nucleotides: TGTGCCAGCAGCGTGCAGGGGGCACATTCACCCCTCCACTTT.

This chain links TRBV3-1 with TRBJ2-5; D unclear. Germline V gene lookup returns CDR1 LGHDT and CDR2 YNNKEL (reference sequence). CDR3 size: 14 residues. V was clipped by 1 base and J by 0 bases, with 6 bases between them. CDR3 sequence (DNA): TGTGCCAGCAGCCAAGGAGTCAACCAAGAGACCCAGTACTTC. Its protein is CASSQGVNQETQYF.

This clonotype appeared a few times. The chain couples TRBV9 to TRBJ2-6, with 7 nucleotides matching TRBD2. The trim removed 6 bases at V and 0 bases at J, leaving 15 bases unmatched. Germline V lookup: CDR1 SGDLS, CDR2 YYNGEE. This CDR3 contains 19 residues. The CDR3 region is CASTIQSGTHSSGANVLTF. The CDR3 region has the DNA TGTGCCAGCACCATTCAAAGCGGGACTCATAGCTCTGGGGCCAACGTCCTGACTTTC. The whole variable domain, remainder taken from reference TRBV9 and TRBJ2-6, is DSGVTQTPKHLITATGQRVTLRCSPRSGDLSVYWYQQSLDQGLQFLIQYYNGEERAKGNILERFSAQQFPDLHSELNLSSLELGDSALYFCASTIQSGTHSSGANVLTFGAGSRLTVL.

This clonotype was observed many times. The chain joins TRBV24-1 to TRBJ1-2; D gene unclear. Germline V gives CDR1 KGHDR, CDR2 SFDVKD. CDR3 length: 14 residues. The ends were cut back, 3 bases at V and 2 bases at J, with 9 bases in the middle. CDR3 bases: TGTGCCACCAGTGATCCCCCTGAAAACTATGGCTACACCTTC. Amino acids: CATSDPPENYGYTF.

This clonotype was detected ten times or more. The rearrangement links TRBV7-8 to TRBJ2-2, with 8 positions matching TRBD2. Germline lookup yields CDR1 SGHVS and CDR2 FQNEAQ. After removal of 5 bases from V and 0 bases from J, the junction contained 11 bases not matched to a gene. The CDR3 covers 18 residues. CDR3 protein: CASSRPLLRGANTGELFF. As DNA, the CDR3 is TGTGCCAGCAGCCGTCCCCTCTTGCGGGGGGCGAACACCGGGGAGCTGTTTTTT.

This clonotype has only a few counts. The chain has TRBV29-1 and TRBJ2-1; 9 bases are a match to TRBD2. The CDR3 loop spans 15 amino acids. The germline gives CDR1 SQVTM, CDR2 ANQGSEA. The trim removed 4 bases at V and 6 bases at J, leaving 10 bases unmatched. CDR3 DNA: TGCAGCGTTGTCCCTGTACTAGCGGGCTTCAATGAGCAGTTCTTC. This gives the protein CSVVPVLAGFNEQFF.